Listed below are T cell receptor beta chains from one sample, sequenced in a study of neurological immune-mediated disorders. Each CDR3 protein gets one entry after TCRdb re-called the 5' RACE reads with MiXCR. The sample holds about 18,000 distinct CDR3 sequences; 3.5% are singletons and the top ten take roughly a fifth. Sequencing was performed on CD8+ T cells from blood. Source of these receptors: a woman aged 40 to 55 in good health. The CDR3 runs from the conserved cysteine through the conserved F or W. A D gene is named only where the DNA matches it firmly. The listing skips clone size in some rows; elsewhere it reads once, few, many or a size class.

cdr3_nt,cdr3_aa,j_call,v_call,d_call,clone_size
TGTGCCAGCAGAAGGGGTGAAAAACTGTTTTTT,CASRRGEKLFF,TRBJ1-4,TRBV12-3/TRBV12-4,NA,many
TGTGCCAGCAGCTTAGTGAGCACTGAAGCTTTCTTT,CASSLVSTEAFF,TRBJ1-1,TRBV7-9,NA,medium-sized
TGTGCCAGCAGCCTAAGGGTACTACCGAACACCGGGGAGCTGTTTTTT,CASSLRVLPNTGELFF,TRBJ2-2,TRBV12-3/TRBV12-4,NA,many
TGTGCCAGCAGCCCGTCGGGGGACAGTAACTATGGCTACACCTTC,CASSPSGDSNYGYTF,TRBJ1-2,TRBV16,TRBD1,many
TGCGCCAGCACGGACGTTGCAACTAATGAAAAACTGTTTTTT,CASTDVATNEKLFF,TRBJ1-4,TRBV4-3,NA,few
TGTGCCAGTAGAGCGGGCCCACTCGGCAGCTACGAGCAGTTCTTC,CASRAGPLGSYEQFF,TRBJ2-1,TRBV19,NA,many
TGTGCCAGCAGCTCCGGGGGACAGACCCTCGAGCAGTTCTTC,CASSSGGQTLEQFF,TRBJ2-1,TRBV7-9,NA,many
TGTGCCAGCAGTTCGTCCCGGGACAGTAAGTCTTTCCCCTACGAGCAGTACTTC,CASSSSRDSKSFPYEQYF,TRBJ2-7,TRBV28,TRBD1,many
TGTGCCAGCAGTTACCGTTCAGGGGATTTTCAGCCCCAGCATTTT,CASSYRSGDFQPQHF,TRBJ1-5,TRBV6-2/TRBV6-3,NA,many
TGCAGTGCTCTTCGGACAGGCGGTAACTATGGCTACACCTTC,CSALRTGGNYGYTF,TRBJ1-2,TRBV20-1,TRBD1,many
TGTGCCAGCAGTCTCAAGGCTAGCGGGAGGACGCAAGAGACCCAGTACTTC,CASSLKASGRTQETQYF,TRBJ2-5,TRBV12-3/TRBV12-4,TRBD2,many
TGCGCCAGCAGCGCCTCCTCCTACGAGCAGTACTTC,CASSASSYEQYF,TRBJ2-7,TRBV5-1,NA,many
TGTGCCAGCAGCGTAGACAGAAACACTGAAGCTTTCTTT,CASSVDRNTEAFF,TRBJ1-1,TRBV9,NA,many
TGTGCCAGCAGTTCGGTAGCGGATCTCTACGAGCAGTACTTC,CASSSVADLYEQYF,TRBJ2-7,TRBV28,NA,many
TGCAGCGTTATCCCCCTGGGCGCTGGGGCCAACGTCCTGACTTTC,CSVIPLGAGANVLTF,TRBJ2-6,TRBV29-1,NA,many
TGCGCCAGCAGCCAGGGTCTTAGCGGGAGGGTCAATGAGCAGTTCTTC,CASSQGLSGRVNEQFF,TRBJ2-1,TRBV4-3,TRBD2,many
TGCGCCAGCAGCTTGGAGGGGGCATGGAATGAGCAGTTCTTC,CASSLEGAWNEQFF,TRBJ2-1,TRBV5-1,TRBD1,many
TGTGCCAGCAGTTGGGGACTAGCGACCTACGAGCAGTACTTC,CASSWGLATYEQYF,TRBJ2-7,TRBV27,TRBD2,NA
TGTGCCAGCAGTTCGGGGACAGGGTCGCCTGAAGCTTTCTTT,CASSSGTGSPEAFF,TRBJ1-1,TRBV6-5,TRBD1,many
TGTGCCAGCAGCCCGAGCGGGGTGGCCTACGAGCAGTACTTC,CASSPSGVAYEQYF,TRBJ2-7,TRBV7-2,TRBD2,many
TGTGCCAGCAGTTACGTAGAGGGGCGAGGGGAACTGTTTTTT,CASSYVEGRGELFF,TRBJ1-4,TRBV6-5,NA,many
TGCGCCAGCAGCCAAGATCGAAAGGGGGTTTTAGATGGCTACACCTTC,CASSQDRKGVLDGYTF,TRBJ1-2,TRBV4-3,NA,many
TGTGCCAGCAGCCGCTACAGGGGCGCGAACACCGGGGAGCTGTTTTTT,CASSRYRGANTGELFF,TRBJ2-2,TRBV6-5,TRBD1,many
TGCGCCAGCAGTGAGGGAGGGGATCTCCACGAGCAGTACTTC,CASSEGGDLHEQYF,TRBJ2-7,TRBV10-1,NA,many
TGCGCCAGCAGCTTGGCGACTACGTCATACAATGAGCAGTTCTTC,CASSLATTSYNEQFF,TRBJ2-1,TRBV5-1,NA,many
TGCGCCAGCAGCCCAACAGGGGGGTCTCAGCCCCAGCATTTT,CASSPTGGSQPQHF,TRBJ1-5,TRBV4-1,TRBD1,many
TGTGCCAGCAGCTTAACTCCGGGACTACTCCCTCGGGAGCAGTACTTC,CASSLTPGLLPREQYF,TRBJ2-7,TRBV7-2,TRBD2,many
TGTGCCAGCAGTTCCCTGGGACAGAAGGAGACTAGCGGGGTTTTCGCAGATACGCAGTATTTT,CASSSLGQKETSGVFADTQYF,TRBJ2-3,TRBV28,TRBD2,many
TGTGCCAGCAGTTTGCGGGCGGGGGAGAGCAATCAGCCCCAGCATTTT,CASSLRAGESNQPQHF,TRBJ1-5,TRBV27,NA,many
TGTGCCAGCAGTGAAGTTGGTTTAGATAGCTACACCTTC,CASSEVGLDSYTF,TRBJ1-2,TRBV2,NA,many
TGCGCCAGCAGCTTGGGTGGGGTTTATGGGTACGAGCAGTACTTC,CASSLGGVYGYEQYF,TRBJ2-7,TRBV5-1,NA,many
TGTGCCAGCAGTTATAGGGGGGCTGGGAGCAATCAGCCCCAGCATTTT,CASSYRGAGSNQPQHF,TRBJ1-5,TRBV6-6,NA,many
TGTGCCAGCAGCCGTCGACAGGCCCTTTCCTACGAGCAGTACTTC,CASSRRQALSYEQYF,TRBJ2-7,TRBV7-8,NA,many
TGTGCCAGCAGTTTATTGGGACTAGCGGGAGGCCACCGCGCGGACGTCCTGACTTTC,CASSLLGLAGGHRADVLTF,TRBJ2-6,TRBV27,TRBD2,many
TGTGCCAGCAGCGGACTAGCGGGAGCCACCCCATCAGATACGCAGTATTTT,CASSGLAGATPSDTQYF,TRBJ2-3,TRBV6-5,TRBD2,many
TGCGCCAGCAGCTTGTTCCCGGGTACTAATGAAAAACTGTTTTTT,CASSLFPGTNEKLFF,TRBJ1-4,TRBV5-1,NA,NA
TGTGCCAGCGCCGTTCGGACTAGCGGCACAGATACGCAGTATTTT,CASAVRTSGTDTQYF,TRBJ2-3,TRBV27,TRBD2,many
TGTGCCTCTCGTCAAGGCCCAGGGGATGACAATGAGCAGTTCTTC,CASRQGPGDDNEQFF,TRBJ2-1,TRBV10-3,NA,many
TGCAGCGTACTAAAGGACACCGGGGAGCTGTTTTTT,CSVLKDTGELFF,TRBJ2-2,TRBV29-1,NA,many
TGTGCCAGCAGCCAAGTCGCGGGAAACTACGAGCAGTACTTC,CASSQVAGNYEQYF,TRBJ2-7,TRBV4-2,NA,many
TGTGCCAGCAGCACCACACCCCCCTACGAGCAGTACTTC,CASSTTPPYEQYF,TRBJ2-7,TRBV3-1,NA,many
TGTGCCAGCAGCTTAGAGGTAGCGGGAGAGCTCACAGATACGCAGTATTTT,CASSLEVAGELTDTQYF,TRBJ2-3,TRBV7-9,TRBD2,many
TGCGCCAGCGGTGGATCCCCGGTCGAAGAGACCCAGTACTTC,CASGGSPVEETQYF,TRBJ2-5,TRBV5-1,NA,many
TGCAGTGCTAGGGCAGCGTCGGACTACGAGCAGTACTTC,CSARAASDYEQYF,TRBJ2-7,TRBV20-1,NA,many
TGTGCCAGCAGCTCAACGGGCTTCGCGAATTCACCCCTCCACTTT,CASSSTGFANSPLHF,TRBJ1-6,TRBV5-5,NA,many
TGTGCCAGCAGCTTGAGGGAGGCCCCGACCTACGAGCAGTACTTC,CASSLREAPTYEQYF,TRBJ2-7,TRBV7-9,NA,many
TGCAGCGTTGAAGATCTAATTGGTGGCAGGGGAGAAGAGACCCAGTACTTC,CSVEDLIGGRGEETQYF,TRBJ2-5,TRBV29-1,NA,many
TGTGCCAGCAGCTTAGCGACAGGGGACCAAGAGACCCAGTACTTC,CASSLATGDQETQYF,TRBJ2-5,TRBV7-8,TRBD1,NA